The entry below describes one TCR beta chain. Germline is not matched at one junction end, which may reflect a read error. Other DNA sequences of this sample code for an identical CDR3. This entry comes from a study of shared T cell receptors in the human thymus. The table came from immunoSEQ multiplex PCR; TCRdb's copy has only in-frame clones and leaves some out. The data hold 600,000 or so clones, with 70% to 90% observed a single time. The sample was also linked to a second study, of human thymus T cells.

This TCR was sampled from a boy in the first two years of life with a congenital heart defect. Sequences were obtained from thymocytes.

The CDR3 spells CASSAGYQAGNTIYF. DNA of the CDR3: TGTGCCAGCAGTGCAGGGTATCAAGCTGGGAACACCATATATTTT. This chain links TRBV6-5 with TRBJ1-3, with D possibly TRBD1 on 5 matching bases. The CDR3 length is 15 residues. Germline V gives CDR1 MNHEY, CDR2 SVGAGI.